This T cell receptor (beta chain) was sequenced during a study of cytomegalovirus exposure and HLA in healthy donors. With respect to this clone: What it binds is not known.

The study's findings and limits: High sensitivity and specificity were reportedly achieved when the classifier diagnosed cytomegalovirus status. A few CMV-associated chains proved CMV antigen-specific in vitro.

Germline values: CDR1 PRHDT, CDR2 FYEKMQ (reference sequence). V trimming: 5 bases; J trimming: 5 bases; junction bases outside the gene matches: 11. CDR3 length equals 17 residues. The study drew the donors from its approximately 110-subject validation cohort, separate from the 666-subject first cohort. The table came from immunoSEQ multiplex PCR; TCRdb's copy has only in-frame clones and leaves some out. The repertoire holds 120,000 or so clones, with 75% to 90% as singletons. The chain couples TRBV13 to TRBJ2-7, with TRBD2 matching over 14 bases. Input material: PBMCs. This sequence was found in a young woman in good health and CMV-seronegative. CDR3 protein: CASSARGTSGSHHEQYF. In DNA form, the CDR3 reads TGTGCCAGCAGCGCTAGAGGGACTAGCGGGAGTCACCACGAGCAGTACTTC.